Each of the 24 T cell receptor beta chains below was sequenced from the same sample in a study of shared clonotypes between healthy human individuals. The repertoire was sequenced with immunoSEQ multiplex PCR; TCRdb's copy has only in-frame clones and lacks some. The data contain roughly 2.5 million clones, 90% to 95% of them seen just once; the ten biggest clones take up roughly 0.13%. The specimen was naive CD4+ T cells sorted from blood. Documented subset: CD45RA+ positively selected. These receptors all come from a man aged 18 to 30 in good health.

J is TRBJ2-1 and V is TRBV2, with TRBD2 matching over 11 bases. The CDR3 is 15 amino acids. CDR1 and CDR2 (germline): SNHLY, FYNNEI. V lost 6 bases to trimming and J lost 5 bases; unmatched junction nucleotides: 6. The CDR3 nucleotides are TGTGCCAGCAGGGGACCGGGACTAGCGGACAATGAGCAGTTCTTC. It specifies CASRGPGLADNEQFF.

This clone is a singleton in its sample. This chain connects TRBV2 to TRBJ2-5; D is undetermined. The CDR3 is made up of 13 amino acids. Trimming stripped 4 bases from V and 0 bases from J, with 6 bases between. Per germline, CDR1 SNHLY and CDR2 FYNNEI. CDR3 region: CASSGVDQETQYF. The CDR3 DNA reads TGTGCCAGCAGTGGAGTAGACCAAGAGACCCAGTACTTC. Full variable domain (outside the CDR3, taken from reference TRBV2 and TRBJ2-5): EPEVTQTPSHQVTQMGQEVILRCVPISNHLYFYWYRQILGQKVEFLVSFYNNEISEKSEIFDDQFSVERPDGSNFTLKIRSTKLEDSAMYFCASSGVDQETQYFGPGTRLLVL.

V usage is TRBV10-1 and J usage is TRBJ1-1; maybe TRBD1 (5 bases). CDR1 is WNHNN and CDR2 is SYGVQD in the germline V gene (reference sequence). Trimming cost V 2 bases and J 0 bases, with 13 bases left between them. The length of the CDR3 is 16 residues. DNA for the CDR3: TGCGCCAGCAGTGAGGGAGAGTGGGGGGTGAACACTGAAGCTTTCTTT. Translating it yields CASSEGEWGVNTEAFF.

The chain combines TRBV18 with TRBJ2-5; D not certain. This CDR3 is 13 amino acids long. Germline V gene data show CDR1 as KGHSH and CDR2 as LQKENI. Trimming stripped 4 bases from V and 5 bases from J, with 11 bases between. CDR3 in amino acids: CASSRNQEETQYF. CDR3 sequence (DNA): TGTGCCAGCTCACGAAACCAGGAGGAGACCCAGTACTTC.

The gene calls are TRBV18 and TRBJ2-7, with D maybe TRBD2 (5 bases). Per the germline V gene, CDR1 is KGHSH and CDR2 is LQKENI. V lost 2 bases to trimming and J lost 6 bases, with 11 bases between them. The CDR3 sequence is 13 residues long. The chain's CDR3 is CASSPLEAIEQYF. DNA for the CDR3: TGTGCCAGCTCACCATTGGAGGCCATCGAGCAGTACTTC.

Regarding this clone: Other DNA sequences of this sample code for an identical CDR3. The J gene is TRBJ2-2, the V gene TRBV7-2; D ambiguous. Looked up from germline, CDR1 is SGHTA and CDR2 is FQGNSA. The CDR3 is 14 residues long. Trimming removed 1 base at V and 2 bases at J, with 5 bases between. The CDR3 nucleotides are TGTGCCAGCAGCTTAGGACTTAACACCGGGGAGCTGTTTTTT. Translated: CASSLGLNTGELFF.

This clone was counted once. The J gene is TRBJ2-7, the V gene TRBV2; D may match TRBD1 or TRBD2 (5 bases each). Germline CDR1 reads SNHLY; CDR2 reads FYNNEI. The CDR3 length is 14 residues. V gave up 4 bases and J gave up 3 bases, with 13 bases separating them. For the CDR3, the DNA is TGTGCCAGCAGTGCGGGGACGACCTTCTACGAGCAGTACTTC. Encoded protein: CASSAGTTFYEQYF.

As regards this clone: The sample carries other DNA sequences with the same CDR3. The chain joins TRBV7-2 to TRBJ1-1, with D unresolved. The germline V and J ends were trimmed by 2 bases and 1 base, with 5 bases remaining between them. Germline V gene sequence: CDR1 SGHTA, CDR2 FQGNSA. CDR3 length equals 13 residues. CDR3 bases: TGTGCCAGCAGCTTATCGAGGAACACTGAAGCTTTCTTT. Its protein product is CASSLSRNTEAFF.

The chain has TRBV10-2 and TRBJ2-2; no clear D. This CDR3 has 11 amino acids. V lost 4 bases to trimming and J lost 7 bases, with 4 bases between them. CDR1 and CDR2 from the germline V gene are WSHSY and SAAADI. CDR3 sequence (DNA): TGCGCCAGCAGTGGAGGCGGGGAGCTGTTTTTT. It codes for CASSGGGELFF.

This chain connects TRBV5-1 to TRBJ1-1; TRBD1 agrees at 9 bases. CDR1 SGHRS and CDR2 YFSETQ come from the germline V gene. The CDR3 runs 14 residues. V lost 4 bases to trimming and J lost 6 bases; unmatched junction nucleotides: 7. CDR3 residues: CASSRTGGSPEAFF. The DNA for the CDR3 is TGCGCCAGCAGCCGTACAGGGGGCTCTCCTGAAGCTTTCTTT.

On this clone: Other DNA sequences within the sample encode an identical CDR3. The chain combines TRBV6-5 with TRBJ2-5; 11 bases align to TRBD1. Germline V gives CDR1 MNHEY, CDR2 SVGAGI. The length of the CDR3 is 15 residues. Germline trimming cut 0 bases from V and 4 bases from J; bases unmatched to any gene: 1. CDR3 sequence (DNA): TGTGCCAGCAGTTACTCGGGGACAGGGGGAGAGACCCAGTACTTC. This gives the protein CASSYSGTGGETQYF.

The gene calls are TRBV30 and TRBJ1-5; tentatively, D is TRBD1 (5 bases). Trimming took 6 bases from V and 1 from J, leaving 19 bases between them. CDR1 GTSNPN and CDR2 SVGIG come from the germline V gene (reference sequence). The CDR3 has 16 residues. For the CDR3, the DNA is TGTGCCTGTTCTAGGGACTCCAGCGGGAGCAATCAGCCCCAGCATTTT. Translating it yields CACSRDSSGSNQPQHF.

This clone was found once. This chain connects TRBV2 to TRBJ2-1, with 9 positions matching TRBD2. Trimming removed 6 bases from V and 5 bases from J; junction bases left unmatched: 11. CDR1 is SNHLY and CDR2 is FYNNEI in the germline V gene. The CDR3 length is 16 residues. For the CDR3, the DNA is TGTGCCAGCAGAGGGATCTTAGCGGGAGAGGACAATGAGCAGTTCTTC. It specifies CASRGILAGEDNEQFF.

The chain has TRBV5-1 and TRBJ2-7, with a possible D match to TRBD2 (5 bases). CDR3 size: 15 residues. Trimming cost V 0 bases and J 5 bases, with 15 bases left between them. Per germline, CDR1 SGHRS and CDR2 YFSETQ. The CDR3 coding sequence is TGCGCCAGCAGCTTGGCAGGACTCCTTCTCGACGAGCAGTACTTC. This translates into CASSLAGLLLDEQYF.

The chain has TRBV7-9 and TRBJ2-3; D remains unclear. The V end was cut by 4 bases, the J end by 4 bases, with 9 bases between. The CDR3 spans 13 residues. Germline assignment: CDR1 SEHNR and CDR2 FQNEAQ (reference sequence). DNA of the CDR3: TGTGCCAGCAGCTCCATGACTGCAGATACGCAGTATTTT. Amino acid sequence: CASSSMTADTQYF. Combining the CDR3 with reference TRBV7-9 and TRBJ2-3 gives the whole variable domain DTGVSQNPRHKITKRGQNVTFRCDPISEHNRLYWYRQTLGQGPEFLTYFQNEAQLEKSRLLSDRFSAERPKGSFSTLEIQRTEQGDSAMYLCASSSMTADTQYFGPGTRLTVL.

CDR3 nucleotide sequence: TGTGCCATCAGTGTAGGACAGGGGTACAATGAGCAGTTCTTC. It is translated as CAISVGQGYNEQFF. The chain combines TRBV10-3 with TRBJ2-1; 9 positions agree with TRBD1. CDR1 is ENHRY and CDR2 is SYGVKD in the germline V gene. The trim removed 4 bases at V and 4 bases at J, leaving 2 bases unmatched. The CDR3 sequence is 14 residues long.

The rearrangement joins TRBV4-1 to TRBJ2-5; 9 bases align to TRBD2. Germline CDR1 is MGHRA and CDR2 is YSYEKL. After removal of 4 bases from V and 1 base from J, the junction contained 7 bases not matched to a gene. The CDR3 spans 16 residues. CDR3 coding DNA: TGCGCCAGCAGCCGCGTAGCGGGGGTCCCCCAAGAGACCCAGTACTTC. This encodes CASSRVAGVPQETQYF.

The V call is TRBV4-1, the J call TRBJ2-7; TRBD2 matches 9 bases. The CDR3 has 17 residues. The junction had 7 bases not matched to a gene; V was cut back by 1 base and J by 0 bases. Looked up from germline, CDR1 is MGHRA and CDR2 is YSYEKL. The CDR3 spells CASSQVGLAGPSYEQYF. Written as DNA, the CDR3 is TGCGCCAGCAGCCAAGTGGGCCTAGCGGGACCCTCCTACGAGCAGTACTTC.

V usage is TRBV27 and J usage is TRBJ2-3, with 14 bases lining up with TRBD2. The germline V gene has CDR1 MNHEY and CDR2 SMNVEV (reference sequence). Germline trimming cut 8 bases from V and 0 bases from J; bases unmatched to any gene: 7. The CDR3 consists of 17 residues. The CDR3 nucleotides read TGTGCCAGCCGGGGACTAGCGGGAGTCCCCAGCACAGATACGCAGTATTTT. This gives the protein CASRGLAGVPSTDTQYF.

Details on this clone: Other DNA sequences in this sample translate to the same CDR3. The chain has TRBV2 and TRBJ2-3, with TRBD2 matching over 9 bases. With V trimmed by 5 bases and J by 3 bases, 6 bases remained unmatched. The germline gives CDR1 SNHLY, CDR2 FYNNEI. This CDR3 region has 15 residues. The CDR3 coding sequence is TGTGCCAGCAGTCGATTAGCGGGGGTAACAGATACGCAGTATTTT. This sequence encodes CASSRLAGVTDTQYF.

V gene TRBV7-9 combines with J gene TRBJ2-2; TRBD1 aligns across 8 bases. V lost 5 bases to trimming and J lost 0 bases; unmatched junction nucleotides: 5. The germline CDR1 and CDR2 sequences are SEHNR and FQNEAQ (reference sequence). This CDR3 is 16 amino acids long. The CDR3: CASSLRQGPNTGELFF. CDR3 nucleotides: TGTGCCAGCAGCCTTCGACAGGGGCCGAACACCGGGGAGCTGTTTTTT.

This chain links TRBV11-2 with TRBJ2-1; D not certain. CDR1 and CDR2 from the germline V gene are SGHAT and FQNNGV. The CDR3 length is 14 residues. Trimming stripped 5 bases from V and 3 bases from J, with 11 bases between. The CDR3 is CASSPPLDYNEQFF. The CDR3 DNA is TGTGCCAGCAGCCCTCCTCTCGACTACAATGAGCAGTTCTTC.

The rearrangement links TRBV2 to TRBJ2-1; D unresolved. The CDR3 totals 12 residues. CDR1 and CDR2 from the germline V gene are SNHLY and FYNNEI. V lost 3 bases and J 8 bases, leaving 8 bases between the germline ends. The CDR3 protein is CASSDDSDEQFF. CDR3 bases: TGTGCCAGCAGTGATGATTCCGATGAGCAGTTCTTC.

The J gene is TRBJ2-7, the V gene TRBV2; TRBD1 might be the D (6 bases). The germline CDR1 and CDR2 sequences are SNHLY and FYNNEI. This CDR3 has 15 residues. The V and J ends lost 11 bases and 3 bases respectively, with 23 bases between them. The chain's CDR3 is CAASRPTGPSYEQYF. The CDR3, as DNA: TGTGCCGCCAGCAGGCCGACAGGACCAAGCTACGAGCAGTACTTC. Full variable domain (outside the CDR3, taken from reference TRBV2 and TRBJ2-7): EPEVTQTPSHQVTQMGQEVILRCVPISNHLYFYWYRQILGQKVEFLVSFYNNEISEKSEIFDDQFSVERPDGSNFTLKIRSTKLEDSAMYFCAASRPTGPSYEQYFGPGTRLTVT.